This T cell receptor (beta chain) was recorded in a study of human T cells and chemical hapten exposure. Study-wide background: Diphenylcyclopropenone, dosed weekly to the scalp, was given to patients throughout the roughly 24-week study. Alopecia areata, totalis and universalis patients, mostly female, were included. Study-level points and caveats: TCRs whose frequency exceeded 1 in 1000 remained the same following DPC sensitization.

V was clipped by 3 bases and J by 2 bases, with 15 bases between them. CDR1 SGHTS and CDR2 YDEGEE come from the germline V gene. This CDR3 contains 15 residues. Points on this clonotype: Its antigen is unidentified.

A single record per CDR3 protein comes from TCRdb applying MiXCR to the RACE reads. The table includes just over 70,000 distinct CDR3 sequences, 8.5% to 14% detected once. Time point specified: patch test 3, about 24 weeks after DPC sensitization. The treatment denotes: therapeutic diphenylcyclopropenone sensitization with weekly scalp DPC. Extraction of total RNA was performed on unfractionated whole blood. The clonotype originates from a woman aged 45-65 years with alopecia areata. Some clones in this sample may be carry-over from other donors' samples. V gene TRBV5-8 combines with J gene TRBJ2-7; D remains unclear. The input for sequencing was whole blood, taken in connection with sensitization to the hapten diphenylcyclopropenone (DPC). The CDR3 sequence: CASSSGPLGAYEQYF. The CDR3 DNA reads TGTGCCAGCAGCTCTGGACCGCTCGGAGCCTACGAGCAGTACTTC.